The 25 T cell receptor beta chains below come from one sample, sequenced in a study of cytomegalovirus exposure and HLA in healthy donors. A multiplex PCR was run with 60 Vbeta primers and 13 Jbeta primers. Data came from immunoSEQ multiplex PCR; TCRdb stores just in-frame clones and leaves some out. The data contain under 150,000 clones, roughly 79% of them singletons. Sequencing input: PBMCs. These receptors all come from a woman in her fifties or sixties in good health and CMV-seronegative.

The rearrangement uses TRBV21-1 and TRBJ2-7; the table's TRBD2 call for D was not verified on the DNA. TRBV21-1 is assigned pseudogene status. There are 16 residues in the CDR3. CDR3 bases: TGTGCCAGCAGCAAAGGGGGACTAGCGGGAGAGGAGGAGCAGTACGTC. Translated: CASSKGGLAGEEEQYV.

V usage is TRBV30 and J usage is TRBJ2-7; D may be TRBD2 (6 bases). The V gene's germline CDR1 is GTSNPN and CDR2 SVGIG (reference sequence). This CDR3 spans 15 amino acids. Trimming stripped 2 bases from V and 2 bases from J, with 16 bases between. The CDR3 loop is CAWSRPGTVAYEQYV. CDR3 nucleotides: TGTGCCTGGAGTCGGCCGGGGACTGTCGCCTACGAGCAGTACGTC.

The CDR3 loop is CASRWTSGGSYEQYF. CDR3 nucleotide sequence: TGTGCCAGCAGGTGGACTAGCGGCGGATCCTACGAGCAGTACTTC. The rearrangement links TRBV6-5 to TRBJ2-7, with 10 bases fitting TRBD2. V was clipped by 6 bases and J by 1 base; unmatched bases: 6. This CDR3 spans 15 amino acids. Germline CDR1 reads MNHEY; CDR2 reads SVGAGI.

This clone was seen more than once but under ten times. The chain has TRBV15 and TRBJ1-2; the D gene is possibly TRBD1 (5 bases). V was clipped by 0 bases and J by 4 bases, with 6 bases between them. Germline CDR1 LNHNV, CDR2 YYDKDF (reference sequence). This CDR3 is 13 amino acids long. The CDR3 reads CATSREDSYGYTF. CDR3 coding DNA: TGTGCCACCAGCAGAGAAGACAGCTATGGCTACACCTTC.

The chain uses TRBV4-1 and TRBJ2-7, with a weak D call TRBD1 (6 bases). V dropped 4 bases and J dropped 2 bases, with 12 bases sitting between them. Germline CDR1 reads MGHRA; CDR2 reads YSYEKL. The CDR3 totals 14 residues. The CDR3 nucleotides are TGCGCCAGCAGCCCCCGGGACATAGCCTACGAGCAGTACTTC. Protein product: CASSPRDIAYEQYF.

The chain carries TRBV29-1 and TRBJ2-1; 8 nucleotides match TRBD1. Trimming at V came to 7 bases and at J to 9 bases, leaving 11 bases not matched to a gene. Germline CDR1 SQVTM, CDR2 ANQGSEA. CDR3 length: 13 amino acids. The CDR3 nucleotides are TGCAGCGCCGCAGGGGGCGCAGAGGGTGAGCAGTTCTTC. It yields the protein CSAAGGAEGEQFF.

This clone was found a few times. CDR3 loop: CASSLDPGTGAEAFF. The CDR3 DNA reads TGTGCCAGCAGCTTAGATCCCGGGACAGGAGCCGAAGCTTTCTTT. This chain links TRBV7-9 with TRBJ1-1, with 8 positions matching TRBD1. This CDR3 spans 15 amino acids. Per germline, CDR1 SEHNR and CDR2 FQNEAQ (reference sequence). V shed 1 base and J 8 bases; nucleotides not matched to a gene: 9.

The gene calls are TRBV28 and TRBJ2-1; 7 nucleotides agree with TRBD2. This CDR3 is 15 amino acids long. J lost 6 bases, V lost 1 base, and 6 bases had no gene match. Germline V gives CDR1 MDHEN, CDR2 SYDVKM. The CDR3 loop is CASSLSRGSGNEQFF. The CDR3 DNA follows: TGTGCCAGCAGTTTATCTCGCGGGAGCGGCAATGAGCAGTTCTTC.

The gene calls are TRBV6-5 and TRBJ2-1; no definite D call. The CDR3 consists of 14 residues. CDR1 is MNHEY, CDR2 SVGAGI, per germline. The V end was cut by 6 bases, the J end by 5 bases, with 14 bases between. CDR3 loop: CASRAPGYNNEQFF. The CDR3 DNA reads as TGTGCCAGCAGGGCCCCAGGTTATAACAATGAGCAGTTCTTC.

V is TRBV28 and J is TRBJ2-1; D may be TRBD1 (6 bases). Germline assignment: CDR1 MDHEN and CDR2 SYDVKM. The CDR3 sequence is 15 residues long. V was shortened by 5 bases and J by 6 bases, with 17 bases between the two germline ends. The CDR3 DNA sequence: TGTGCCAGCAGTGCGCTCGCCGAGGACAGCAATGAGCAGTTCTTC. This sequence encodes CASSALAEDSNEQFF.

J is TRBJ2-7 and V is TRBV4-1; TRBD1 agrees at 11 bases. Germline V CDR1 and CDR2: MGHRA, YSYEKL. The length of the CDR3 is 13 residues. V dropped 4 bases and J dropped 4; count of bases not matched to a gene: 0. The CDR3 DNA reads TGCGCCAGCAGCCGGGACAGGGGGTACGAGCAGTACGTC. Translation gives CASSRDRGYEQYV.

This CDR3 is CASSLAGQTYEQYF. CDR3 sequence (DNA): TGTGCCAGCAGCCTCGCGGGGCAAACCTACGAGCAGTACTTC. The V call is TRBV7-6, the J call TRBJ2-7; TRBD2 might be the D (6 bases). The CDR3 runs 14 residues. Trimming cost V 5 bases and J 2 bases, with 13 bases left between them. Germline-derived CDR1 and CDR2 are SGHVS and FNYEAQ.

CDR3 loop: CASRNPLDKKSEQYF. For the CDR3, the DNA is TGTGCCAGCAGAAACCCCCTGGACAAGAAATCCGAGCAGTACTTC. The J gene is TRBJ2-7, the V gene TRBV6-5, with D possibly TRBD1 on 5 matching bases. Germline-derived CDR1 and CDR2 are MNHEY and SVGAGI. V was clipped by 6 bases and J by 6 bases, with 21 bases between them. The CDR3 runs 15 residues.

The chain is built from TRBV5-5 and TRBJ2-7; a weak D match, TRBD1 (5 bases). The V end lost 0 bases, the J end lost 5 bases, and 9 bases lay between the germline ends. The CDR3 is 13 amino acids. Germline CDR1 is SGHKS and CDR2 is YYEKEE (reference sequence). Written as DNA, the CDR3 is TGTGCCAGCAGCTTGGCGGACATAGACGAGCAGTACTTC. It is translated as CASSLADIDEQYF.

This clone was recorded a few times. The chain links TRBV5-6 to TRBJ1-1, with 9 bases lining up with TRBD1. Trimming at V came to 3 bases and at J to 5 bases, leaving 5 bases not matched to a gene. The CDR3 sequence is 14 residues long. Germline V lookup: CDR1 SGHDT, CDR2 YYEEEE. The CDR3 region has the DNA TGTGCCAGCAGCTATACAGGGGGCCGAACTGAAGCTTTCTTT. Translated: CASSYTGGRTEAFF.

The chain recombines TRBV30 with TRBJ1-1; 8 bases are a match to TRBD1. After removal of 2 bases from V and 1 base from J, the junction contained 15 bases not matched to a gene. This CDR3 comprises 18 residues. CDR1 is GTSNPN, CDR2 SVGIG, per germline (reference sequence). CDR3 loop: CAWSRTGTGGLGNTEAFF. CDR3 nucleotides: TGTGCCTGGAGTCGAACCGGGACAGGAGGGTTGGGGAACACTGAAGCTTTCTTT.

V gene TRBV9 combines with J gene TRBJ2-3, with D maybe TRBD1 (6 bases). The CDR3 is 16 amino acids. CDR1 is SGDLS, CDR2 YYNGEE, per germline. The V and J ends lost 4 bases and 1 base respectively, with 16 bases between them. The CDR3 region is CASSLVGASRTDTQYF. Here the CDR3 DNA reads TGTGCCAGCAGCCTCGTGGGGGCCTCACGCACAGATACGCAGTATTTT.

The chain has TRBV4-3 and TRBJ2-5, with 11 bases that match TRBD2. The J call may be incorrect, as the DNA end agrees better with TRBJ2-7. Germline CDR1 and CDR2: LGHNA and YSLEER. The CDR3 sequence is 15 residues long. The CDR3 nucleotides are TGCGCCAGCAGCCCGCGACTAGCGGGGCTTTACGAGCAGTACTTC. Its translation is CASSPRLAGLYEQYF.

This clone was seen a handful of times. The gene calls are TRBV27 and TRBJ2-3, with TRBD2 matching over 8 bases. The trim removed 5 bases at V and 3 bases at J, leaving 10 bases unmatched. Per the germline V gene, CDR1 is MNHEY and CDR2 is SMNVEV (reference sequence). The CDR3 is made up of 16 amino acids. The CDR3 nucleotides are TGTGCCAGCAGTCTGACTAGCGTGATGGGTACAGATACGCAGTATTTT. It specifies CASSLTSVMGTDTQYF.

This clone has just one count. The J gene is TRBJ1-2, the V gene TRBV4-3; maybe TRBD1 (6 bases). V was shortened by 0 bases and J by 5 bases, with 7 bases between the two germline ends. The CDR3 totals 13 residues. Germline-derived CDR1 and CDR2 are LGHNA and YSLEER. In DNA form, the CDR3 reads TGCGCCAGCAGCCAAGAAGGACAGTATGGCTACACCTTC. Its protein product is CASSQEGQYGYTF.

In DNA form, the CDR3 reads TGTGCCAGCAGTTTATACGGACAGGGTGTAAACATTCAGTACTTC. Translated: CASSLYGQGVNIQYF. This chain links TRBV28 with TRBJ2-4, with 8 bases lining up with TRBD1. This CDR3 region has 15 residues. The V segment lost 1 base and the J segment 6 bases; nucleotides outside the gene matches: 5. In germline, CDR1 is MDHEN, CDR2 SYDVKM.

The rearrangement links TRBV7-8 to TRBJ1-3; a possible D gene is TRBD1 (6 bases). V was cut by 4 bases and J by 6 bases, with 19 bases left in between. Germline V gene data show CDR1 as SGHVS and CDR2 as FQNEAQ. CDR3 length: 16 residues. The CDR3 loop is CASSSLPPGVQNTIYF. The CDR3 DNA reads TGTGCCAGCAGCTCGCTGCCTCCAGGGGTACAAAACACCATATATTTT.

This chain links TRBV4-3 with TRBJ1-1; D remains unclear. The CDR3 covers 14 residues. The germline CDR1 and CDR2 sequences are LGHNA and YSLEER. The V gene lost 1 base and the J gene lost 1 base, with 7 bases spanning the gap. In nucleotides, the CDR3 is TGCGCCAGCAGCCAAGTATCCGGGAACACTGAAGCTTTCTTT. Translation gives CASSQVSGNTEAFF.

This clone was picked up a small number of times. This chain uses TRBV9 with TRBJ2-7; D is perhaps TRBD1 (5 bases). This CDR3 spans 14 amino acids. Germline-derived CDR1 and CDR2 are SGDLS and YYNGEE. V was clipped by 2 bases and J by 1 base, with 10 bases between them. This CDR3 is CASSVSDNSYEQYF. The CDR3, as DNA: TGTGCCAGCAGCGTCTCGGACAATTCCTACGAGCAGTACTTC.

The chain joins TRBV15 to TRBJ2-2; 11 bases are a match to TRBD2. This CDR3 contains 18 residues. Germline assignment: CDR1 LNHNV and CDR2 YYDKDF (reference sequence). After removal of 0 bases from V and 1 base from J, the junction contained 4 bases not matched to a gene. The CDR3 loop reads CATSRDSLAGVNTGELFF. CDR3 bases: TGTGCCACCAGCAGAGATTCACTAGCGGGAGTGAACACCGGGGAGCTGTTTTTT.